The sequence of this T cell receptor beta chain was determined in a study of beta chain features in type 1 diabetes. Study-level findings and limits: Moderate but significant shortening of TCRB CDR3s was recorded in all four CD4+ subsets from Type 1 diabetes patients. For patients, the naive, central memory and Treg TCRB repertoires appeared more alike than for healthy donors. Patients with type 1 diabetes carried fewer insertions and had more deletions at their VDJ junctions.

Expressed TCRB transcripts got sequenced, as all isolated RNA was reverse transcribed. TCRdb's table, derived via immunoSEQ multiplex PCR, lists solely in-frame clones and lacks some. Here the sample spans fewer than 650,000 clones, roughly 15% being singletons. Of note for this clone: Its antigen is unidentified.

V shed 1 base and J 7 bases; nucleotides not matched to a gene: 0. Looked up from germline, CDR1 is SGHNT and CDR2 is YENEEA. CDR3 length: 14 amino acids. The receptor was derived from a man between 18 and 29 years old in good health. Sequenced input: naive CD4+ T cells from blood. This chain uses TRBV11-3 with TRBJ2-1, with TRBD2 matching over 11 bases. DNA for the CDR3: TGTGCCAGCAGCTTAGGACTAGCGGGGAATGAGCAGTTCTTC. Its protein product is CASSLGLAGNEQFF.